The 15 T cell receptor beta chains below come from one sample, sequenced in a study of breast tumors, draining lymph nodes, adjacent tissues. Breast cancer patients provided tissue from their axillary draining lymph nodes. TCRdb redid the calling of the multiplex PCR reads with MiXCR, one entry per CDR3 protein. The table records about 230,000 distinct CDR3 sequences, roughly 32% of them present only once. Sequencing was performed on axillary lymph node tissue. Source of these receptors: a female donor with breast cancer. Some clones in this sample may be carry-over from other donors' samples.

Many counts were recorded for this clonotype. The chain couples TRBV7-8 to TRBJ2-7; D call uncertain. This CDR3 is 14 amino acids long. Germline-derived CDR1 and CDR2 are SGHVS and FQNEAQ. The V end lost 4 bases, the J end lost 0 bases, and 10 bases lay between the germline ends. In DNA form, the CDR3 reads TGTGCCAGCAGCTATTGGGTCGACTCCTACGAGCAGTACTTC. This translates into CASSYWVDSYEQYF.

This clonotype was seen more than once but under ten times. The rearrangement joins TRBV11-3 to TRBJ2-7; D is perhaps TRBD1 or TRBD2 (5 bases each). CDR1 and CDR2 from the germline V gene are SGHNT and YENEEA. This CDR3 is built from 13 residues. The germline V and J ends were trimmed by 5 bases and 6 bases, with 14 bases remaining between them. The CDR3 region is CASSGGEDSEQYF. The CDR3 DNA reads TGTGCCAGCAGCGGGGGAGAAGACTCCGAGCAGTACTTC. Complete variable domain (other parts from reference TRBV11-3 and TRBJ2-7): EAGVVQSPRYKIIEKKQPVAFWCNPISGHNTLYWYLQNLGQGPELLIRYENEEAVDDSQLPKDRFSAERLKGVDSTLKIQPAELGDSAVYLCASSGGEDSEQYFGPGTRLTVT.

Ten or more counts support this clonotype. The V call is TRBV2, the J call TRBJ1-2; TRBD1 matches 9 bases. The V gene end was trimmed by 3 bases and the J gene end by 12 bases; junction bases not matched to a gene: 5. Germline-derived CDR1 and CDR2 are SNHLY and FYNNEI. The CDR3 runs 12 residues. CDR3 protein: CASSDEDRGHTF. Here the CDR3 DNA reads TGTGCCAGCAGTGACGAGGACAGGGGCCACACCTTC.

This clonotype was seen only a few times. V usage is TRBV20-1 and J usage is TRBJ2-4, with D hard to call. Trimming pared 0 bases from V and 6 bases from J, leaving 18 bases between. CDR1 is DFQATT and CDR2 is SNEGSKA in the germline V gene (reference sequence). This CDR3 is 16 amino acids long. CDR3 coding DNA: TGCAGTGCTAGAGATTTCCAGGCATCGGAGAGAAACATTCAGTACTTC. Translated, it gives CSARDFQASERNIQYF.

About this clonotype: Given a much more abundant clone one base away, this may be a read error. The chain recombines TRBV7-9 with TRBJ2-5, with TRBD1 matching over 7 bases. The CDR3 runs to 15 residues. From germline, CDR1 is SEHNR and CDR2 FQNEAQ (reference sequence). CDR3 protein: CASSLATGVQETQHF. The CDR3 DNA is TGTGCCAGCAGCTTAGCAACAGGGGTCCAAGAGACCCAGCACTTC.

This clonotype was detected only a few times. Just one base apart from a much larger clone, this may be a read error. The CDR3 bases are TGCAGTGCCGAAGGGGGGGGCTACGAGCCGTACTTC. It encodes CSAEGGGYEPYF. The chain combines TRBV20-1 with TRBJ2-7; a possible D gene is TRBD2 (7 bases). CDR1 and CDR2 (germline): DFQATT, SNEGSKA (reference sequence). The CDR3 spans 12 residues.

This clonotype was found many times. The V call is TRBV20-1, the J call TRBJ2-7; the D call may be TRBD1 or TRBD2 (7 bases each). The CDR3 consists of 13 residues. Per the germline V gene, CDR1 is DFQATT and CDR2 is SNEGSKA (reference sequence). Trimming pared 6 bases from V and 2 bases from J, leaving 14 bases between. CDR3: CSARGGEPYEQYF. The CDR3 DNA sequence: TGCAGTGCCAGGGGGGGAGAGCCCTACGAGCAGTACTTC.

This clonotype was counted many times. CDR3 sequence reads: CSARGTSGNTDTQYF. The DNA for the CDR3 is TGCAGTGCAAGGGGGACTAGCGGGAACACAGATACGCAGTATTTT. The chain employs TRBV20-1 and TRBJ2-3, with 13 bases aligning to TRBD2. V trimming: 6 bases; J trimming: 2 bases; junction bases outside the gene matches: 5. There are 15 residues in the CDR3. Germline V gene sequence: CDR1 DFQATT, CDR2 SNEGSKA (reference sequence).

In this sample, this clonotype turned up many times. The V gene is TRBV5-1, the J gene TRBJ2-3; 9 bases match TRBD2. This CDR3 has 16 amino acids. Trimming cost V 1 base and J 1 base; bases outside gene matches: 4. Germline V gives CDR1 SGHRS, CDR2 YFSETQ. The CDR3 loop is CASSLKAGGGTDTQYF. The CDR3 nucleotides are TGCGCCAGCAGCTTGAAAGCGGGAGGTGGCACAGATACGCAGTATTTT.

This clonotype was detected ten times or more. The chain links TRBV20-1 to TRBJ2-5; D is tentatively TRBD1 or TRBD2 (5 bases each). Per germline, CDR1 DFQATT and CDR2 SNEGSKA (reference sequence). Trimming removed 2 bases from V and 2 bases from J, with 12 bases in between. The CDR3 extends over 14 amino acids. The CDR3 sequence: CSARLGTDQETQYF. CDR3 DNA: TGCAGTGCTAGACTGGGGACCGATCAAGAGACCCAGTACTTC.

The gene calls are TRBV18 and TRBJ2-2; 7 nucleotides match TRBD1. This CDR3 has 16 residues. CDR1 is KGHSH and CDR2 is LQKENI in the germline V gene. With V trimmed by 6 bases and J by 1 base, 8 bases remained unmatched. The CDR3 loop is CASSIRGTVNTGELFF. The CDR3 coding sequence is TGTGCCAGCTCGATTAGAGGGACAGTGAACACCGGGGAGCTGTTTTTT. Based on the CDR3 plus reference TRBV18 and TRBJ2-2, the full variable domain is NAGVMQNPRHLVRRRGQEARLRCSPMKGHSHVYWYRQLPEEGLKFMVYLQKENIIDESGMPKERFSAEFPKEGPSILRIQQVVRGDSAAYFCASSIRGTVNTGELFFGEGSRLTVL.

Regarding this clonotype: A much larger clone sits a single nucleotide away, making a read error possible. This chain joins TRBV5-1 and TRBJ2-7, with TRBD1 matching over 9 bases. The CDR3 length is 14 residues. Germline V lookup: CDR1 SGHRS, CDR2 YFSETQ. The CDR3 loop reads CASPPTGGQLEQYF. CDR3 in DNA: TGTGCCAGCCCCCCGACAGGGGGGCAACTCGAGCAGTACTTC. The whole variable domain, remainder taken from reference TRBV5-1 and TRBJ2-7, is KAGVTQTPRYLIKTRGQQVTLSCSPISGHRSVSWYQQTPGQGLQFLFEYFSETQRNKGNFPGRFSGRQFSNSRSEMNVSTLELGDSALYLCASPPTGGQLEQYFGPGTRLTVT.

With respect to this clonotype: At one of its ends the junction is not consistent with the germline gene, which may arise from a read error. The chain combines TRBV20-1 with TRBJ1-2; D gene unclear. CDR1 and CDR2 from the germline V gene are DFQATT and SNEGSKA (reference sequence). This CDR3 has 13 residues. CDR3 loop: CSARRNLNHGCTF. The DNA of the CDR3 is TGCAGTGCTAGAAGGAACTTGAACCATGGCTGCACCTTC.

The J gene is TRBJ2-7, the V gene TRBV20-1; 11 nucleotides agree with TRBD1. CDR1 and CDR2 from the germline V gene are DFQATT and SNEGSKA (reference sequence). The CDR3 is 16 residues long. V shed 3 bases and J 3 bases; nucleotides not matched to a gene: 10. The CDR3 loop is CSASPGTGGSYYEQYF. As DNA, the CDR3 is TGCAGTGCTAGTCCCGGGACAGGGGGAAGCTACTACGAGCAGTACTTC.

This chain connects TRBV27 to TRBJ2-7; the D is unclear. Trimming cost V 3 bases and J 2 bases, with 11 bases left between them. The germline CDR1 and CDR2 sequences are MNHEY and SMNVEV (reference sequence). The CDR3 sequence is 14 residues long. CDR3 sequence: CASSFITQTYEQYF. CDR3 nucleotides: TGTGCCAGCAGTTTCATTACTCAAACCTACGAGCAGTACTTC.